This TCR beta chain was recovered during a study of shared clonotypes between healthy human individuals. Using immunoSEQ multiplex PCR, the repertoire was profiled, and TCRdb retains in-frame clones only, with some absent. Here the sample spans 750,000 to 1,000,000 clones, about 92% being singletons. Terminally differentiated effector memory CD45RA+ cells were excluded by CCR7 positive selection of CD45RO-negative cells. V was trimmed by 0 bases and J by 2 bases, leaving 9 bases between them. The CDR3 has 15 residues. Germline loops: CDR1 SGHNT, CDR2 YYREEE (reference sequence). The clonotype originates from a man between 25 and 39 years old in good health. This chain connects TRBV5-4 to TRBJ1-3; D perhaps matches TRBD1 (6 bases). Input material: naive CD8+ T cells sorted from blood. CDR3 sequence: CASSLEGGTGNTIYF. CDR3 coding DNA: TGTGCCAGCAGCTTGGAAGGGGGAACTGGAAACACCATATATTTT. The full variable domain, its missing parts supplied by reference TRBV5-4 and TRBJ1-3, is ETGVTQSPTHLIKTRGQQVTLRCSSQSGHNTVSWYQQALGQGPQFIFQYYREEENGRGNFPPRFSGLQFPNYSSELNVNALELDDSALYLCASSLEGGTGNTIYFGEGSWLTVV.